This TCR beta chain is drawn from a study of cytomegalovirus exposure and HLA in healthy donors. Study details: Previous work identified roughly 120 million unique TCR beta sequences from around 180 million T cells. Early on, a data release was issued that held 80 million or so unique TCRs from HLA-typed donors.

Regarding this clone: Its antigen is still unknown.

13 Jbeta primers and 60 Vbeta primers were used for the PCR. Data came from immunoSEQ multiplex PCR; TCRdb stores just in-frame clones and leaves some out. The sample carries about 270,000 clones, more than 55% recorded once. Germline-derived CDR1 and CDR2 are MGHRA and YSYEKL. With 3 bases clipped from V and 7 bases from J, the junction kept 4 bases outside the gene matches. The CDR3 sequence is 13 residues long. Regarding the study as a whole: Solely CMV serostatus was available to characterize immune exposure. Researchers counted about 150 TCR beta chains as cytomegalovirus-associated.

The receptor's source is a female donor in good health and CMV-seronegative. This chain uses TRBV4-1 with TRBJ2-7; 9 bases align to TRBD1. The sequencing input was PBMCs. Here the CDR3 DNA reads TGCGCCAGCAGCCATAGACAGGGGGGGGAGCAGTACTTC. Translating it yields CASSHRQGGEQYF.